One sample yielded the 7 T cell receptor beta chains listed below, sequenced in a study of T cell repertoires in cytomegalovirus infection. One entry per CDR3 protein, called by TCRdb with MiXCR from the reads. The data show 740,000 or so distinct CDR3 sequences, roughly 36% seen once. The sequenced sample was PBMCs. The receptors originated from a human donor in good health (CMV status not recorded). Some clones in this sample may be carry-over from other donors' samples.

This chain connects TRBV7-8 to TRBJ1-4; tentatively, D is TRBD1 (5 bases). Between the trimmed V and J ends, which lost 2 bases and 0 bases, there was a span of 16 bases. Per the germline V gene, CDR1 is SGHVS and CDR2 is FQNEAQ. CDR3 size: 18 residues. CDR3 protein: CASSLFTPDSATNEKLFF. CDR3 in DNA: TGTGCCAGCAGCTTATTCACCCCCGACAGTGCAACTAATGAAAAACTGTTTTTT.

The genes are TRBV20-1 and TRBJ2-3; D is ambiguous. CDR1 DFQATT and CDR2 SNEGSKA come from the germline V gene (reference sequence). Trimming cost V 1 base and J 4 bases, with 3 bases left between them. The CDR3 runs to 11 residues. The CDR3 DNA reads TGCAGTGCTAGAGTTCCAGATACGCAGTATTTT. Protein sequence: CSARVPDTQYF.

This clonotype was picked up one time. The chain couples TRBV7-9 to TRBJ2-7; D is unclear. Germline CDR1 reads SEHNR; CDR2 reads FQNEAQ (reference sequence). The CDR3 has 12 residues. V lost 5 bases and J 6 bases, leaving 11 bases between the germline ends. The CDR3 here is CASSPSFTEQYF. The CDR3 DNA sequence: TGTGCCAGCAGCCCCTCTTTTACCGAGCAGTACTTC.

The table lists this clonotype with many counts. The chain uses TRBV7-6 and TRBJ2-7, with no clear D. The CDR3 loop spans 18 amino acids. The V end was cut by 4 bases, the J end by 0 bases, with 22 bases between. Looked up from germline, CDR1 is SGHVS and CDR2 is FNYEAQ. CDR3 in amino acids: CASSSDGFQTLSSYEQYF. The CDR3 DNA is TGTGCCAGCAGCTCTGACGGCTTTCAGACACTAAGCTCCTACGAGCAGTACTTC.

This clonotype was seen more than once but under ten times. The V call is TRBV12-3 or TRBV12-4, the J call TRBJ2-7, with D possibly being TRBD1 (6 bases). Trimming removed 3 bases from V and 5 bases from J, with 11 bases in between. The CDR3 totals 13 residues. This CDR3 reads CASSLGAGNEQYF. In nucleotides, the CDR3 is TGTGCCAGCAGTTTGGGGGCAGGGAACGAGCAGTACTTC.

DNA for the CDR3: TGTGCCAGCAGCGGACAGGGGTCCTACAATGAGCAGTTCTTC. Protein product: CASSGQGSYNEQFF. This rearrangement joins TRBV6-6 to TRBJ2-1; TRBD1 agrees at 9 bases. The germline V gene has CDR1 MNHNY and CDR2 SVGAGI (reference sequence). With V trimmed by 6 bases and J by 1 base, 1 base remained unmatched. This CDR3 has 14 residues.

This clonotype has only a few counts. The chain combines TRBV6-2 or TRBV6-3 with TRBJ1-5, with 7 nucleotides matching TRBD1. The CDR3 has 15 residues. With 2 bases clipped from V and 2 bases from J, the junction kept 3 bases outside the gene matches. Germline V gene lookup returns CDR1 MNHEY and CDR2 SVGEGT. CDR3 nucleotides: TGTGCCAGCAGTTACCGTCAGGGGGGCAATCAGCCCCAGCATTTT. Amino acid sequence: CASSYRQGGNQPQHF.